One T cell receptor beta chain is described in this entry. Antigen: not known. The assay was immunoSEQ multiplex PCR, and TCRdb's table has in-frame clones only and misses some. Altogether roughly 97,000 clones are present, about 87% being singletons, with the ten largest covering around 9.4%. The entry originates in a study of T cell responses to AZD1222 COVID-19 vaccine. General study points: Females outnumbered males among donors, who were mostly white British; clonal diversity was possibly underestimated. As reported, nearly half of all spike-specific TCRs target variant regions that are unmutated.

This CDR3 comprises 12 residues. Trimming stripped 1 base from V and 3 bases from J, with 3 bases between. The clonotype originates from an adult in good health. V is TRBV12-3 or TRBV12-4 and J is TRBJ1-1; D is unresolved. The specimen comprised peripheral blood, sampled on day 0 of AZD1222 vaccination. The CDR3, as DNA: TGTGCCAGCAGTTTAGGGTACACTGAAGCTTTCTTT. This encodes CASSLGYTEAFF.